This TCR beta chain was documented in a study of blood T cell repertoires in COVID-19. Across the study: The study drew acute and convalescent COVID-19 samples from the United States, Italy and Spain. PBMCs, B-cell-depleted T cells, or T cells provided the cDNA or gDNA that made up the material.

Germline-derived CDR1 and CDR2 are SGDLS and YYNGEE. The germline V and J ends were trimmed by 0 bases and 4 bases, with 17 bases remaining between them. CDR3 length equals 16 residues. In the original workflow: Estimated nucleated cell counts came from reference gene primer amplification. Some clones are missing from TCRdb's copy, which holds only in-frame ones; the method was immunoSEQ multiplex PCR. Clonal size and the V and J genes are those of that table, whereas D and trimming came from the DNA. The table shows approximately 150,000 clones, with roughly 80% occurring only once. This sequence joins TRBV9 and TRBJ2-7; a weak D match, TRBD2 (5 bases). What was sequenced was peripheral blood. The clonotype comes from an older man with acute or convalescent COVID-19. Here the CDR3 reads CASSVGLERLGYEQYF. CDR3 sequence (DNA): TGTGCCAGCAGCGTAGGACTGGAGCGGTTGGGGTACGAGCAGTACTTC.